A single T cell receptor beta chain is shown here with its context. Antigen unknown. This sample stems from a study of identical twins. The study, taken as a whole, reports: Insertion counts were lower in abundant cord blood beta clonotypes, a trend that memory repertoires did not show. The authors drew conclusions from cross-sectional statistical analysis rather than following the same donors.

Unique molecular identifiers were present on the cDNA, which also gained a universal primer site by template switching. MiXCR, applied by TCRdb to the 5' RACE reads, yields one record per CDR3 protein. The data contain hundreds of thousands of distinct CDR3 sequences, roughly 6.2% of them seen just once; the ten biggest clones take up 1.5% to 2%. Germline lookup yields CDR1 SGHDT and CDR2 YYEEEE. V shed 3 bases and J 1 base; nucleotides not matched to a gene: 4. The CDR3 runs 16 residues. V is TRBV5-6 and J is TRBJ2-2; 9 nucleotides agree with TRBD1. The origin of this receptor is a man aged 18 to 35 in good health. Source material: naive T cells sorted from blood. The CDR3 is CASSYLDRGNTGELFF. The CDR3 DNA follows: TGTGCCAGCAGCTACCTGGACAGGGGGAACACCGGGGAGCTGTTTTTT.